The clone carrying this T cell receptor beta chain was seen only once. Its antigen is not identified. The data stem from a study of Ad26.COV2.S vaccination and SARS-CoV-2 variants. Overall study findings and caveats: Vaccine recipients showed a spike-specific TCR breadth that was higher than in placebo recipients.

The V and J ends lost 0 bases and 3 bases respectively, with 12 bases between them. CDR3 length: 15 amino acids. Germline V CDR1 and CDR2: SGHRS, YFSETQ. Assay used: immunoSEQ multiplex PCR; TCRdb lists only in-frame clones, some missing. The sample holds about 400,000 clones, more than 75% seen once. Treatment in this sample: over 15 received Ad26.COV2.S at low or high dose, single or two shots; about five received placebo; per-sample allocation not given. At day 63 after the first vaccine or placebo injection, samples were drawn. The TCR comes from a person aged 18-65 years who received the Ad26.COV2.S COVID-19 vaccine or a placebo. The material was peripheral blood, obtained in a trial of Ad26.COV2.S vaccine versus placebo. V gene TRBV5-1 combines with J gene TRBJ1-2; weak D call: TRBD1 (5 bases). CDR3 sequence reads: CASSLDQGSYYGYTF. The CDR3 DNA follows: TGCGCCAGCAGCTTGGATCAGGGTTCCTACTATGGCTACACCTTC. Supplemented by reference TRBV5-1 and TRBJ1-2, the full variable domain reads KAGVTQTPRYLIKTRGQQVTLSCSPISGHRSVSWYQQTPGQGLQFLFEYFSETQRNKGNFPGRFSGRQFSNSRSEMNVSTLELGDSALYLCASSLDQGSYYGYTFGSGTRLTVV.